Below are 20 T cell receptor beta chains sequenced from a single sample in a study of blood T cell repertoires in COVID-19. TCRdb's copy holds only in-frame clones and misses some; the assay was immunoSEQ multiplex PCR. The data show about 150,000 clones, about 80% seen once. Sequenced sample: peripheral blood. These receptors were obtained from an older woman with COVID-19, enrolled during active disease.

The rearrangement uses TRBV9 and TRBJ2-5; TRBD2 matches 10 bases. V dropped 3 bases and J dropped 4; count of bases not matched to a gene: 12. This CDR3 spans 17 amino acids. Germline V gene lookup returns CDR1 SGDLS and CDR2 YYNGEE. The CDR3 sequence: CASSADATSGLGETQYF. The CDR3 coding sequence is TGTGCCAGCAGCGCCGATGCGACTAGCGGGTTAGGAGAGACCCAGTACTTC.

This clone has only a few counts. The chain is built from TRBV30 and TRBJ1-3; the D gene is possibly TRBD1 (5 bases). In germline, CDR1 is GTSNPN, CDR2 SVGIG (reference sequence). CDR3 length: 12 amino acids. Deletions cut 5 bases from V and 4 bases from J, with 9 bases between. The CDR3: CAWDSGGNTIYF. The CDR3 DNA reads as TGTGCCTGGGACAGCGGGGGAAACACCATATATTTT.

This chain joins TRBV7-2 and TRBJ2-1, with TRBD2 matching over 9 bases. Trimming took 2 bases from V and 6 from J; bases not matched to a gene: 2. CDR3 size: 14 residues. The germline V gene encodes CDR1 SGHTA and CDR2 FQGNSA. The CDR3 region has the DNA TGTGCCAGCAGCTTATTAGCGGGGGTCAATGAGCAGTTCTTC. It specifies CASSLLAGVNEQFF. The full variable domain, its missing parts supplied by reference TRBV7-2 and TRBJ2-1, is GAGVSQSPSNKVTEKGKDVELRCDPISGHTALYWYRQSLGQGLEFLIYFQGNSAPDKSGLPSDRFSAERTGGSVSTLTIQRTQQEDSAVYLCASSLLAGVNEQFFGPGTRLTVL.

V is TRBV5-6 and J is TRBJ1-5; D perhaps matches TRBD1 (6 bases). The CDR3 contains 18 residues. Trimming took off 5 bases at V and 0 bases at J, with 21 bases between the two ends. Per the germline V gene, CDR1 is SGHDT and CDR2 is YYEEEE. The CDR3 reads CASSFYRDTQYSNQPQHF. The CDR3 nucleotides are TGTGCCAGCAGTTTTTACCGGGACACTCAATATAGCAATCAGCCCCAGCATTTT.

The chain joins TRBV6-6 to TRBJ1-1; 7 nucleotides agree with TRBD1. CDR1 is MNHNY, CDR2 SVGAGI, per germline (reference sequence). The CDR3 spans 14 residues. After removal of 5 bases from V and 1 base from J, the junction contained 4 bases not matched to a gene. As DNA, the CDR3 is TGTGCCAGCAGTCGAGGGGGCAGGAACACTGAAGCTTTCTTT. Amino acid sequence: CASSRGGRNTEAFF.

The V and J genes are TRBV19 and TRBJ1-2, with D perhaps matching TRBD1 (6 bases). V lost 5 bases to trimming and J lost 14 bases, with 24 bases between them. The germline V gene encodes CDR1 LNHDA and CDR2 SQIVND (reference sequence). This CDR3 spans 14 amino acids. CDR3 bases: TGTGCCAGTAGTCCCCGGACAGCCTCGGCTGAGGGGACCTTC. It yields the protein CASSPRTASAEGTF.

This clone was observed a handful of times. CDR3 sequence: CASSFGAGVGYEQYF. In DNA, the CDR3 is TGTGCCAGCAGCTTTGGAGCGGGAGTTGGTTACGAGCAGTACTTC. The V and J genes are TRBV7-3 and TRBJ2-7, with 8 bases matching TRBD2. Germline loops: CDR1 SGHTA, CDR2 FQGTGA. The V and J ends lost 3 bases and 4 bases, in that order; junction bases with no gene match: 8. CDR3 size: 15 residues. Variable domain in full (rest from reference TRBV7-3 and TRBJ2-7): GAGVSQTPSNKVTEKGKYVELRCDPISGHTALYWYRQSLGQGPEFLIYFQGTGAADDSGLPNDRFFAVRPEGSVSTLKIQRTERGDSAVYLCASSFGAGVGYEQYFGPGTRLTVT.

The V and J genes are TRBV2 and TRBJ1-4, with 7 bases that match TRBD1. This CDR3 contains 14 residues. The germline gives CDR1 SNHLY, CDR2 FYNNEI. With 6 bases clipped from V and 8 bases from J, the junction kept 9 bases outside the gene matches. The CDR3 is CASRSTGFDEKLFF. In DNA, the CDR3 is TGTGCCAGCAGATCGACAGGGTTTGACGAAAAACTGTTTTTT.

Turning to this clone: Other nucleotide sequences in the sample specify the same CDR3. This chain uses TRBV7-8 with TRBJ2-2; unclear D gene. This CDR3 is 13 amino acids long. Per germline, CDR1 SGHVS and CDR2 FQNEAQ. The ends were cut back, 0 bases at V and 5 bases at J, with 4 bases in the middle. The chain's CDR3 is CASSLARTGELFF. In DNA, the CDR3 is TGTGCCAGCAGCTTAGCGCGAACCGGGGAGCTGTTTTTT.

V and J are TRBV19 and TRBJ2-4; 8 positions match TRBD2. The germline gives CDR1 LNHDA, CDR2 SQIVND (reference sequence). V was clipped by 6 bases and J by 0 bases; unmatched bases: 10. CDR3 length: 17 residues. CDR3 DNA sequence: TGTGCCAGTAGCCCAGCGGGAGCAGGTAGAGCCAAAAACATTCAGTACTTC. Protein: CASSPAGAGRAKNIQYF. Together with reference TRBV19 and TRBJ2-4, the CDR3 gives the full variable domain: DGGITQSPKYLFRKEGQNVTLSCEQNLNHDAMYWYRQDPGQGLRLIYYSQIVNDFQKGDIAEGYSVSREKKESFPLTVTSAQKNPTAFYLCASSPAGAGRAKNIQYFGAGTRLSVL.

This chain connects TRBV25-1 to TRBJ1-1; D unclear. There are 15 residues in the CDR3. The V gene's germline CDR1 is MGHDK and CDR2 SYGVNS. V was pared by 3 bases and J by 1 base, with 12 bases between. CDR3: CASSDPRRANTEAFF. The CDR3 DNA sequence: TGTGCCAGCAGTGACCCCCGGAGGGCGAACACTGAAGCTTTCTTT.

The V and J genes are TRBV5-6 and TRBJ2-7; 8 positions match TRBD2. This CDR3 contains 15 residues. Trimming removed 4 bases from V and 7 bases from J; junction bases left unmatched: 13. CDR1 and CDR2 from the germline V gene are SGHDT and YYEEEE. The CDR3 coding sequence is TGTGCCAGCAGCCCCCTCGGAGCGGGGGTGGAGGAGCAGTACGTC. Protein: CASSPLGAGVEEQYV.

This chain uses TRBV7-9 with TRBJ2-1; 7 bases map to TRBD2. V lost 4 bases and J lost 8; bases outside the gene matches: 11. The CDR3 contains 15 residues. Per germline, CDR1 SEHNR and CDR2 FQNEAQ (reference sequence). The CDR3 region has the DNA TGTGCCAGCAGCTCCCCACTAGCGAAGGCGGATGAGCAGTTCTTC. This codes for CASSSPLAKADEQFF.

CDR3 in DNA: TGCGCCAGCAACCCGGGTTCAGGCACAGATACGCAGTATTTT. Translation gives CASNPGSGTDTQYF. The chain uses TRBV10-2 and TRBJ2-3; D unclear. With 7 bases removed from V and 1 base from J, the gap between germline ends came to 12 bases. This CDR3 is built from 14 residues. CDR1 WSHSY and CDR2 SAAADI come from the germline V gene.

The table lists this clone with a count of one. The J gene is TRBJ1-1, the V gene TRBV4-1; possible D gene TRBD1, 5 bases. The CDR3 has 13 amino acids. The germline V gene has CDR1 MGHRA and CDR2 YSYEKL. Between the trimmed V and J ends, which lost 4 bases and 6 bases, there was a span of 12 bases. CDR3 residues: CASSPFGGAEAFF. CDR3 bases: TGCGCCAGCAGCCCCTTTGGGGGGGCTGAAGCTTTCTTT.

This clone was picked up a small number of times. The genes are TRBV19 and TRBJ1-6, with 10 bases lining up with TRBD1. Looked up from germline, CDR1 is LNHDA and CDR2 is SQIVND (reference sequence). There are 14 residues in the CDR3. J was trimmed by 6 bases and V by 7 bases; bases with no gene match: 3. CDR3 amino acids: CASTRDRGNSPLHF. CDR3 DNA sequence: TGTGCCAGTACCCGGGACAGGGGTAATTCACCCCTCCACTTT.

V and J are TRBV10-3 and TRBJ1-2, with a possible D match to TRBD1 (6 bases). The CDR3 totals 12 residues. Germline V CDR1 and CDR2: ENHRY, SYGVKD. Trimming removed 8 bases from V and 8 bases from J, with 15 bases in between. Here the CDR3 DNA reads TGTGCCATCGGGACACCAACGGGGGGCTACACCTTC. Translated, it gives CAIGTPTGGYTF.

The rearrangement joins TRBV7-7 to TRBJ2-6; possibly TRBD2 for D (6 bases). V dropped 5 bases and J dropped 0 bases, with 11 bases sitting between them. The germline CDR1 and CDR2 sequences are SSHAT and FNYEAQ (reference sequence). The length of the CDR3 is 16 residues. The DNA for the CDR3 is TGTGCCAGCAGCGCGGGACTCGCCTCTGGGGCCAACGTCCTGACTTTC. Translation gives CASSAGLASGANVLTF.

The chain employs TRBV11-2 and TRBJ1-6, with D unresolved. V dropped 5 bases and J dropped 10 bases, with 9 bases sitting between them. The CDR3 runs to 12 residues. CDR1 is SGHAT, CDR2 FQNNGV, per germline. The CDR3 DNA reads as TGTGCCAGCAGCCCCCCAGGATCACCCCTCCACTTT. Translated: CASSPPGSPLHF.

The chain has TRBV6-5 and TRBJ1-6, with 11 bases matching TRBD1. V lost 7 bases and J lost 10; bases outside the gene matches: 6. This CDR3 is built from 14 residues. Germline loops: CDR1 MNHEY, CDR2 SVGAGI. The CDR3 loop is CASTGQGAPSPLHF. In nucleotides, the CDR3 is TGTGCCAGCACCGGACAGGGGGCTCCCTCACCCCTCCACTTT.